This T cell receptor beta chain was recorded in a study of shared clonotypes between healthy human individuals. Broader study findings: As a rule, naive subsets had a larger estimated richness than memory subsets.

CDR1 and CDR2 (germline): MDHEN, SYDVKM. Trimming cost V 6 bases and J 3 bases; bases outside gene matches: 11. This CDR3 has 15 residues. As concerns this clone: The antigen is not known.

Repertoires were generated with immunoSEQ multiplex PCR, while TCRdb's copy carries only in-frame clones and drops some. The sample has approximately 110,000 clones, roughly 66% seen once; the top ten hold approximately 25%. The specimen sequenced was memory CD8+ T cells sorted from blood. Subset denoted: CD45RO+ cells pooled with CCR7-negative TemRA cells. The rearrangement links TRBV28 to TRBJ2-7; 7 nucleotides agree with TRBD2. The clonotype was recovered from a woman in her 30s in good health. CDR3 DNA: TGTGCCAGCAGCCTCTCGTCCAGCGGGAACTACGAGCAGTACTTC. Translated: CASSLSSSGNYEQYF.